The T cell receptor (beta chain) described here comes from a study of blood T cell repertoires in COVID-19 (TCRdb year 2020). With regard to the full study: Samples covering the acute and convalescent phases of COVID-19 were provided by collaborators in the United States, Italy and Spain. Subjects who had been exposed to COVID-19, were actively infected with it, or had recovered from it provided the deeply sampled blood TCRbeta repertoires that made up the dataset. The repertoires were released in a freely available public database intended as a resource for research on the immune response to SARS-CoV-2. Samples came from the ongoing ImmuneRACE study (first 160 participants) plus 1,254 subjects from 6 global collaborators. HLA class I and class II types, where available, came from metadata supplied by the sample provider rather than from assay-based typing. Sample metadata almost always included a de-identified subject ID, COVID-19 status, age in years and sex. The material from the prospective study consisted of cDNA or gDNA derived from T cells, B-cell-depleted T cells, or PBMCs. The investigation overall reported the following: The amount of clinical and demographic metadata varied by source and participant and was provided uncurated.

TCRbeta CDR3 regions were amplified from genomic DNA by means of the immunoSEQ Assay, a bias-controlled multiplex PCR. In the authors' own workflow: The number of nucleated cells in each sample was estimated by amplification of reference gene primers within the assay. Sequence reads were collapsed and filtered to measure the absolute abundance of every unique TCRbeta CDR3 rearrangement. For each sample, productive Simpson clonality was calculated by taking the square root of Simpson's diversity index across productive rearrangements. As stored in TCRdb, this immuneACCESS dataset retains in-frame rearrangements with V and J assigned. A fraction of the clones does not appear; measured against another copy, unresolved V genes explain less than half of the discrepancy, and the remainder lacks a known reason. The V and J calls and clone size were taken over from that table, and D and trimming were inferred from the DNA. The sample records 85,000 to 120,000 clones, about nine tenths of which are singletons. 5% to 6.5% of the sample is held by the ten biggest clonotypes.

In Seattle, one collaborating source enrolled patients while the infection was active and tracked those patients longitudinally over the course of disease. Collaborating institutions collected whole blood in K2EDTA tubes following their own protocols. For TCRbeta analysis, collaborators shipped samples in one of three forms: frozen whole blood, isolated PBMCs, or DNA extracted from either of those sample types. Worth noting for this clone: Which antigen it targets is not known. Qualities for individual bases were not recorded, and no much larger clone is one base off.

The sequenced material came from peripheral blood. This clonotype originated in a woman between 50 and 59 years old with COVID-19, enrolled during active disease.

Here the CDR3 is given as CASSRGTSGGQVETQYF. The base sequence is TGCGCCAGCAGCCGAGGGACTAGCGGGGGCCAAGTAGAGACCCAGTACTTC. The chain is encoded by TRBV5-1 joined to TRBJ2-5; 14 bases in the junction line up with TRBD2. Trimming removed 4 bases from V and 4 bases from J; the gene matches leave 9 bases unexplained. The CDR1 and CDR2 encoded by the germline V gene are SGHRS and YFSETQ. Its CDR3 holds 17 amino acids, cysteine through phenylalanine. Solely the CDR3 DNA is kept, with 51 bases framed from the first base.